The 5 T cell receptor beta chains listed next were all sequenced from one sample in a study of T cells in Graves' hyperthyroidism and ophthalmopathy. Regions amplified from RNA transcripts were the TCR beta CDR3 regions. The study used the HTBI primer set for a first-round RT-PCR of the TCR CDR3. TCRdb used MiXCR to reprocess the multiplex PCR reads, holding one entry per CDR3 protein. Of some 350,000 distinct CDR3 sequences detected, about 18% appear once; the ten largest clones hold 3.7%. The source material was blood. These receptors originate from a woman aged 18-30 years with Graves' hyperthyroidism.

The chain recombines TRBV20-1 with TRBJ1-2; no clear D. The CDR3 extends over 9 amino acids. With 5 bases removed from V and 8 bases from J, the gap between germline ends came to 6 bases. CDR1 and CDR2 (germline): DFQATT, SNEGSKA (reference sequence). CDR3 protein: CSAVDGYTF. The CDR3 nucleotides read TGCAGTGCTGTTGACGGCTACACCTTC.

This clonotype was counted many times. V usage is TRBV28 and J usage is TRBJ2-7; D uncertain. The CDR3 length is 14 residues. The germline CDR1 and CDR2 sequences are MDHEN and SYDVKM. Trimming shortened V by 1 base and J by 4 bases, and 11 bases separated the two germline ends. The CDR3 protein is CASSLFAPGYEQYF. CDR3 coding DNA: TGTGCCAGCAGTTTATTCGCGCCCGGGTACGAGCAGTACTTC.

This clonotype was seen repeatedly, ten times or more. The CDR3 sequence: CASSLQGGYTEAFF. DNA of the CDR3: TGTGCCAGCAGTTTGCAAGGCGGGTACACTGAAGCTTTCTTT. The V and J genes are TRBV12-3 or TRBV12-4 and TRBJ1-1; D not resolved. There are 14 residues in the CDR3. V was trimmed by 3 bases and J by 3 bases, leaving 11 bases between them.

The rearrangement joins TRBV3-1 to TRBJ2-7, with TRBD1 matching over 8 bases. Germline values: CDR1 LGHDT, CDR2 YNNKEL (reference sequence). This CDR3 region has 15 residues. V gave up 0 bases and J gave up 3 bases; unmatched junction bases: 4. CDR3 in DNA: TGTGCCAGCAGCCAAGATCCGGACAGGGACTACGAGCAGTACTTC. It yields the protein CASSQDPDRDYEQYF.

This clonotype was seen more than once but under ten times. A much larger clone sits a single nucleotide away, making a read error possible. The genes are TRBV15 and TRBJ2-5, with 8 positions matching TRBD2. The germline V gene encodes CDR1 LNHNV and CDR2 YYDKDF (reference sequence). This CDR3 comprises 14 residues. J was trimmed by 5 bases and V by 10 bases; bases with no gene match: 12. CDR3 sequence (DNA): TGTGCCATCGTCGGCGGGGGGCAGGTGGAGACCCAGTACTTC. Translating gives CAIVGGGQVETQYF.